Below, 17 T cell receptor beta chains from the same sample are listed, as sequenced in a study of cytomegalovirus exposure and HLA in healthy donors. Profiled with immunoSEQ multiplex PCR; TCRdb holds only in-frame clones, not every one. The table lists some 150,000 clones, 86% of them singletons. Sequenced: PBMCs. Receptors were obtained from a man between 18 and 29 years old in good health and CMV-seropositive.

The V and J genes are TRBV29-1 and TRBJ2-5; 9 nucleotides line up with TRBD1. This CDR3 region has 14 residues. With V trimmed by 4 bases and J by 3 bases, 6 bases remained unmatched. CDR1 SQVTM and CDR2 ANQGSEA come from the germline V gene. CDR3 residues: CSVVHTGGKETQYF. The CDR3 coding sequence is TGCAGCGTTGTCCACACAGGGGGCAAAGAGACCCAGTACTTC.

The gene calls are TRBV19 and TRBJ1-5; 7 positions agree with TRBD1. The CDR3 is 16 residues long. V lost 5 bases and J lost 0; bases outside the gene matches: 7. From germline, CDR1 is LNHDA and CDR2 SQIVND (reference sequence). CDR3 sequence reads: CASSPTGTASNQPQHF. The CDR3, as DNA: TGTGCCAGTAGTCCGACCGGGACAGCTAGCAATCAGCCCCAGCATTTT.

This sequence joins TRBV19 and TRBJ2-7, with 9 bases fitting TRBD1. The CDR3 runs 15 residues. Germline CDR1 reads LNHDA; CDR2 reads SQIVND (reference sequence). The V and J ends lost 2 bases and 2 bases, in that order; junction bases with no gene match: 4. Here the CDR3 reads CASSIKGTGTYEQYF. Here the CDR3 DNA reads TGTGCCAGTAGTATAAAAGGGACAGGGACCTACGAGCAGTACTTC. The entire variable domain, with the rest obtained from reference TRBV19 and TRBJ2-7, is as follows: DGGITQSPKYLFRKEGQNVTLSCEQNLNHDAMYWYRQDPGQGLRLIYYSQIVNDFQKGDIAEGYSVSREKKESFPLTVTSAQKNPTAFYLCASSIKGTGTYEQYFGPGTRLTVT.

The CDR3, as DNA: TGTGCCAGCAGCTTCGCGGGGTCCTACGAGCAGTACTTC. Its translation is CASSFAGSYEQYF. The chain carries TRBV7-9 and TRBJ2-7; a possible D gene is TRBD2 (6 bases). Germline values: CDR1 SEHNR, CDR2 FQNEAQ (reference sequence). The CDR3 loop spans 13 amino acids. Trimming pared 3 bases from V and 1 base from J, leaving 7 bases between.

The chain employs TRBV15 and TRBJ2-3; D is ambiguous. Germline assignment: CDR1 LNHNV and CDR2 YYDKDF (reference sequence). V lost 0 bases, J lost 2 bases, and 12 bases lay in between. This CDR3 has 16 residues. The CDR3 loop is CATSREGRAYTDTQYF. CDR3 bases: TGTGCCACCAGCAGAGAGGGCCGTGCCTACACAGATACGCAGTATTTT.

J is TRBJ1-2 and V is TRBV19; D not resolved. Trimming removed 3 bases from V and 0 bases from J, with 8 bases in between. This CDR3 is 14 amino acids long. The germline V gene has CDR1 LNHDA and CDR2 SQIVND (reference sequence). The CDR3 coding sequence is TGTGCCAGTAGTATCGCCCCAGCTAACTATGGCTACACCTTC. Residues: CASSIAPANYGYTF.

The chain employs TRBV14 and TRBJ1-2; 9 positions match TRBD1. Germline CDR1 and CDR2: SGHDN and FVKESK. V trimming: 2 bases; J trimming: 6 bases; junction bases outside the gene matches: 7. This CDR3 has 15 amino acids. Here the CDR3 reads CASSQSPGTGNGYTF. CDR3 in DNA: TGTGCCAGCAGCCAATCACCCGGGACAGGGAATGGCTACACCTTC. Full variable domain (missing parts from reference TRBV14 and TRBJ1-2): EAGVTQFPSHSVIEKGQTVTLRCDPISGHDNLYWYRRVMGKEIKFLLHFVKESKQDESGMPNNRFLAERTGGTYSTLKVQPAELEDSGVYFCASSQSPGTGNGYTFGSGTRLTVV.

Notes on this clone: One junction end disagrees with the germline gene, perhaps due to a read error. This chain joins TRBV10-3 and TRBJ1-6, with D tentatively TRBD1 (5 bases). This CDR3 comprises 12 residues. Germline-derived CDR1 and CDR2 are ENHRY and SYGVKD. CDR3 amino acids: CAVRDLGSPLHF. CDR3 sequence (DNA): TGTGCCGTCAGGGACTTGGGTTCACCCCTCCACTTT.

This clone is a singleton in its sample. The V gene is TRBV19, the J gene TRBJ2-7, with D perhaps TRBD2 (6 bases). The CDR3 is 15 residues long. From germline, CDR1 is LNHDA and CDR2 SQIVND (reference sequence). V lost 1 base and J 2 bases, leaving 12 bases between the germline ends. Written as DNA, the CDR3 is TGTGCCAGTAGTATAGTGGGGCCGGGGGCCTACGAGCAGTACTTC. It yields the protein CASSIVGPGAYEQYF.

The V call is TRBV6-5, the J call TRBJ2-5; D is unresolved. The CDR3 consists of 14 residues. The V gene lost 0 bases and the J gene lost 4 bases, with 9 bases spanning the gap. Looked up from germline, CDR1 is MNHEY and CDR2 is SVGAGI. CDR3 loop: CASSYSRLGETQYF. CDR3 nucleotide sequence: TGTGCCAGCAGTTACTCGAGGTTAGGAGAGACCCAGTACTTC.

This chain links TRBV9 with TRBJ1-2; 10 bases are a match to TRBD1. Looked up from germline, CDR1 is SGDLS and CDR2 is YYNGEE. V dropped 2 bases and J dropped 4; count of bases not matched to a gene: 8. The CDR3 covers 16 residues. The CDR3 protein is CASSVLRGQGTYGYTF. The DNA for the CDR3 is TGTGCCAGCAGCGTTCTAAGGGGACAGGGGACCTATGGCTACACCTTC.

The genes are TRBV19 and TRBJ1-1, with D maybe TRBD1 (5 bases). This CDR3 comprises 16 residues. CDR1 is LNHDA and CDR2 is SQIVND in the germline V gene (reference sequence). Trimming removed 11 bases at V and 0 bases at J, with 22 bases between. The CDR3 here is CACGRGLPTLNTEAFF. In DNA form, the CDR3 reads TGTGCCTGCGGGCGGGGACTCCCGACTTTGAACACTGAAGCTTTCTTT.

The gene calls are TRBV19 and TRBJ2-7; 8 nucleotides agree with TRBD2. CDR1 is LNHDA, CDR2 SQIVND, per germline (reference sequence). The V segment lost 3 bases and the J segment 0 bases; nucleotides outside the gene matches: 7. CDR3 size: 16 residues. CDR3: CASSMGSGGLSYEQYF. The CDR3 DNA reads TGTGCCAGTAGTATGGGGAGCGGGGGCCTCTCCTACGAGCAGTACTTC. Using reference TRBV19 and TRBJ2-7 for the parts outside the CDR3, the full variable domain is DGGITQSPKYLFRKEGQNVTLSCEQNLNHDAMYWYRQDPGQGLRLIYYSQIVNDFQKGDIAEGYSVSREKKESFPLTVTSAQKNPTAFYLCASSMGSGGLSYEQYFGPGTRLTVT.

V gene TRBV7-2 combines with J gene TRBJ2-1; 12 positions agree with TRBD1. Germline V gene lookup returns CDR1 SGHTA and CDR2 FQGNSA. The CDR3 is made up of 14 amino acids. Trimming cost V 6 bases and J 9 bases; bases outside gene matches: 6. CDR3 nucleotides: TGTGCCAGCAGTCCGGGGACAGGGGGCCGTGAGCAGTTCTTC. Translation: CASSPGTGGREQFF.

The chain uses TRBV19 and TRBJ2-3, with TRBD2 matching 14 bases. The CDR3 is 18 amino acids. Germline V CDR1 and CDR2: LNHDA, SQIVND (reference sequence). Trimming took 3 bases from V and 1 from J; bases not matched to a gene: 6. The CDR3 here is CASSIPRTSGGRTDTQYF. CDR3 sequence (DNA): TGTGCCAGTAGTATCCCCCGGACTAGCGGGGGGCGCACAGATACGCAGTATTTT.

This chain connects TRBV5-1 to TRBJ2-3; D might be TRBD2 (6 bases). This CDR3 region has 15 residues. Germline CDR1 reads SGHRS; CDR2 reads YFSETQ. Trimming stripped 4 bases from V and 3 bases from J, with 15 bases between. CDR3 in amino acids: CASSPIGGWTDTQYF. The CDR3 DNA reads TGCGCCAGCAGCCCAATCGGGGGTTGGACAGATACGCAGTATTTT.

The chain's CDR3 is CSARVGGLAGGQHRGRNEQFF. The DNA for the CDR3 is TGCAGCGCCCGAGTGGGGGGGCTAGCGGGAGGGCAACATAGGGGGAGGAATGAGCAGTTCTTC. The chain joins TRBV29-1 to TRBJ2-1, with 12 bases that match TRBD2. The ends lost 7 bases at V and 7 bases at J; junction bases unmatched: 29. The CDR3 loop spans 21 amino acids. Germline CDR1 reads SQVTM; CDR2 reads ANQGSEA.